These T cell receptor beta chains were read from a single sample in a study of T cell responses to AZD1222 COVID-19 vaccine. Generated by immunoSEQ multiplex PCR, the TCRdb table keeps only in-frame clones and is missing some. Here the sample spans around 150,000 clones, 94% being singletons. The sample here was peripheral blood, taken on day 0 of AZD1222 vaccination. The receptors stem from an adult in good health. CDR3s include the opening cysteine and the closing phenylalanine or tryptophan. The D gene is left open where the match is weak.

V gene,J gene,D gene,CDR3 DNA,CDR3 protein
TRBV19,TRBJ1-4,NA,TGTGCCAGTAGTATACCCGCAGGACAGTCTCAACTGTTTTTT,CASSIPAGQSQLFF
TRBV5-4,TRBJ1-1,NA,TGTGCCAGCAGCTTGGTCGGGGGAAGGAACACTGAAGCTTTCTTT,CASSLVGGRNTEAFF
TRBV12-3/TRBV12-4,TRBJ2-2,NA,TGTGCCAGCGGGTCGAGCGCCACCGGGGAGCTGTTTTTT,CASGSSATGELFF
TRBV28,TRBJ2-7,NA,TGTGCCAGCAGTTCGACTAGTTTTTCCTACGAGCAGTACTTC,CASSSTSFSYEQYF
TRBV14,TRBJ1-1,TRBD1,TGTGCCAGCAGCCACGAGACAGGGCAGGGTTACACTGAAGCTTTCTTT,CASSHETGQGYTEAFF
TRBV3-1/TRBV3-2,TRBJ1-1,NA,TGTGCCAGCAGCCAGGACGCCTCCTCGGAGGAAGCTTTCTTT,CASSQDASSEEAFF
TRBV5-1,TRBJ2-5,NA,TGCGCCAGCAGCTCCGGAGAGACCCAGTACTTC,CASSSGETQYF
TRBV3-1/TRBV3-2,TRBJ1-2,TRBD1,TGTGCCAGCAGCCACAACAGGGGGGAGAAAGGTGGCTACACCTTC,CASSHNRGEKGGYTF
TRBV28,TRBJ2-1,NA,TGTGCCAGCAGTCCTCGAGCGGGCTACTCCTACAATGAGCAGTTCTTC,CASSPRAGYSYNEQFF
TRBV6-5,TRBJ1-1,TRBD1,TGTGCCAGCAGACCTGGAACAGGGGTAGCTTTCTTT,CASRPGTGVAFF
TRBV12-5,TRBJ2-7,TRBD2,TGTGCTAGTGGTTTGGTAAGCGGGACCATCTACGAGCAGTACTTC,CASGLVSGTIYEQYF
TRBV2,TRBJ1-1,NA,TGTGCCAGCACGCGGAGAACGGACGTGAACACTGAAGCTTTCTTT,CASTRRTDVNTEAFF
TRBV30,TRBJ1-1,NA,TGTGCCTGGAGTCTCGCCGGTGGGGGTCAGGTCACTGAAGCTTTCTTT,CAWSLAGGGQVTEAFF
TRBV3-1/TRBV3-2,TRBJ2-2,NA,TGTGCCAGCAGCCCGACTCCCGGGGAGCTGTTTTTT,CASSPTPGELFF
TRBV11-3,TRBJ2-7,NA,TGTGCCAGCAGCCTCGAAAAGGGTGGAGGCGAGCAGTACTTC,CASSLEKGGGEQYF